This T cell receptor beta chain was obtained from a study of blood T cell repertoires in COVID-19. Study information: PBMCs, B-cell-depleted T cells, or T cells provided the cDNA or gDNA that made up the material.

CDR1 and CDR2 (germline): MNHEY, SVGAGI. Trimming pared 6 bases from V and 6 bases from J, leaving 17 bases between. The CDR3 runs 14 residues. The method was immunoSEQ multiplex PCR; TCRdb's version includes in-frame clones alone and lacks a portion of them. The repertoire holds 100,000 to 120,000 clones, with roughly 80% as singletons. Specimen: peripheral blood. The clonotype comes from a woman between 65 and 79 years old with acute or convalescent COVID-19. This chain connects TRBV6-5 to TRBJ1-1; maybe TRBD1 (6 bases). CDR3 protein: CASRRPGVGAEAFF. CDR3 DNA: TGTGCCAGCAGACGACCAGGGGTAGGCGCTGAAGCTTTCTTT.